Described below is a single T cell receptor beta chain sequence and its context. This record belongs to a study of blood T cell repertoires in COVID-19. Study details: Sites across the United States, Italy and Spain contributed samples from acute and convalescent COVID-19. Sample material is recorded as cDNA or gDNA derived from T cells, B-cell-depleted T cells, or PBMCs.

Source study methods: By means of reference gene primer amplification, nucleated cell counts were estimated. Assay used: immunoSEQ multiplex PCR; TCRdb lists only in-frame clones, some missing. V, J and clone size were drawn from that table, and D and trimming were deduced from the DNA. The data hold fewer than 250,000 clones, with roughly 83% observed a single time. V dropped 0 bases and J dropped 10; count of bases not matched to a gene: 6. From germline, CDR1 is SGHTA and CDR2 FQGTGA. The CDR3 is made up of 15 amino acids. The TCR comes from a woman aged 80 or older with COVID-19, enrolled during active disease. The gene calls are TRBV7-3 and TRBJ1-6; 7 nucleotides agree with TRBD1. The sample was peripheral blood. For the CDR3, the DNA is TGTGCCAGCAGCTTAACGGGACAGTTCTCGTCACCCCTCCACTTT. Its translation: CASSLTGQFSSPLHF.